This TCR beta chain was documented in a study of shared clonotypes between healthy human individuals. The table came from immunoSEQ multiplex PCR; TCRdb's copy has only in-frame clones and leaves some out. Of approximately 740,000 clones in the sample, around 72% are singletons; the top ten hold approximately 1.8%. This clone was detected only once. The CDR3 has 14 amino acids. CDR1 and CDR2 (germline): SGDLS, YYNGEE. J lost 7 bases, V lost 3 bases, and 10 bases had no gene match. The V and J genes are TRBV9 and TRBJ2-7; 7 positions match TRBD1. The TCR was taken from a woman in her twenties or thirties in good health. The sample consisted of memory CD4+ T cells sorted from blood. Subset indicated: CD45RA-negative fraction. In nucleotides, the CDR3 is TGTGCCAGCAGCGCGGGACAGTCTGATCGGGAGCAGTACTTC. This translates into CASSAGQSDREQYF.